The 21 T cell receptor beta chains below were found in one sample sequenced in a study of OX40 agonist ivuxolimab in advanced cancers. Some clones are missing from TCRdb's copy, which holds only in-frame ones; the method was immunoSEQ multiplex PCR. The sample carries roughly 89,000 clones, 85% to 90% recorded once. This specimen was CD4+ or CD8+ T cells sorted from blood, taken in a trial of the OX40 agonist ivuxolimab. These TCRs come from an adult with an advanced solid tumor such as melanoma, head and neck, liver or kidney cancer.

The CDR3 reads CASSLAEGVTGELFF. As DNA, the CDR3 is TGCGCCAGCAGCTTGGCTGAGGGGGTCACCGGGGAGCTGTTTTTT. This chain joins TRBV5-1 and TRBJ2-2; the D gene is possibly TRBD1 (6 bases). V was cut by 0 bases and J by 4 bases, with 10 bases left in between. CDR3 length: 15 amino acids. Germline lookup yields CDR1 SGHRS and CDR2 YFSETQ.

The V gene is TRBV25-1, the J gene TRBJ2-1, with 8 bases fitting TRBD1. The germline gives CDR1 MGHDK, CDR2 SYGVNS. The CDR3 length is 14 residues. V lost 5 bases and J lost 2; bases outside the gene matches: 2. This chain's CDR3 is CASSLQGAYNEQFF. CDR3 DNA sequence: TGTGCCAGCAGTTTACAGGGGGCCTACAATGAGCAGTTCTTC.

The CDR3 here is CASSFPHKTGYEQYF. CDR3 nucleotides: TGTGCCAGCAGCTTCCCCCACAAGACGGGGTACGAGCAGTACTTC. The chain links TRBV11-2 to TRBJ2-7, with a tentative D call TRBD2 (5 bases). In germline, CDR1 is SGHAT, CDR2 FQNNGV. The CDR3 runs to 15 residues. V was pared by 3 bases and J by 4 bases, with 16 bases between.

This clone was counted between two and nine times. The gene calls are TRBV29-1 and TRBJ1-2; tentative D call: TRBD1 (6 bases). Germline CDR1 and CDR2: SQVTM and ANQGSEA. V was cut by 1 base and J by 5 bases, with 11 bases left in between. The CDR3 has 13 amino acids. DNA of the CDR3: TGCAGCGTTGAAGGAACAGGGCAGTATGGCTACACCTTC. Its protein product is CSVEGTGQYGYTF.

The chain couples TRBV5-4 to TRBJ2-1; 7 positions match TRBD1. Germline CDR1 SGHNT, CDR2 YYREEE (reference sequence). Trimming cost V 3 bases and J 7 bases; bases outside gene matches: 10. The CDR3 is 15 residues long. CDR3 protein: CASSSETGHGNEQFF. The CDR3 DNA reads TGTGCCAGCAGCTCGGAGACAGGGCACGGGAATGAGCAGTTCTTC.

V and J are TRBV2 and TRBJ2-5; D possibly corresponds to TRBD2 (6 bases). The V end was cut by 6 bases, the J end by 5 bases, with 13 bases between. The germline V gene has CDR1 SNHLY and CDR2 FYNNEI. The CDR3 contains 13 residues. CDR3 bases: TGTGCCAGCAGGGGTACTAGCTTGGAGACCCAGTACTTC. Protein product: CASRGTSLETQYF.

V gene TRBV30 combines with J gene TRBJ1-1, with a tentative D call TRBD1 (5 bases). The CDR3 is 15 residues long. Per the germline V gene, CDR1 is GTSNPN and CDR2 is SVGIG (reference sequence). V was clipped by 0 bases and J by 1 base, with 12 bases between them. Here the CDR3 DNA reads TGTGCCTGGAGTGTAGGGACGGGGACGAACACTGAAGCTTTCTTT. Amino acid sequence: CAWSVGTGTNTEAFF.

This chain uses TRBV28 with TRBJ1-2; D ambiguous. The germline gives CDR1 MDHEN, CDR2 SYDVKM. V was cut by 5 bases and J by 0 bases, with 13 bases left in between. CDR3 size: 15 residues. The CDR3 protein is CASSPEGWANYGYTF. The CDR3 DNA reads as TGTGCCAGCAGTCCCGAAGGGTGGGCTAACTATGGCTACACCTTC.

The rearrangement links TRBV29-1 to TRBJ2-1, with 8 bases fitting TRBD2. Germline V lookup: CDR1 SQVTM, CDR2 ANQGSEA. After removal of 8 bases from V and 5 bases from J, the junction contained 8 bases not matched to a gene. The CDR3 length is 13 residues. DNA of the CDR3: TGCAGCACAATGGGCGGGAGGAACAATGAGCAGTTCTTC. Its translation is CSTMGGRNNEQFF.

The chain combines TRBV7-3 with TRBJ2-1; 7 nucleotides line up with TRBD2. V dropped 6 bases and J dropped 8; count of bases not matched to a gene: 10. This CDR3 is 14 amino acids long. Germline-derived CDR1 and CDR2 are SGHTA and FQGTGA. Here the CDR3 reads CASSPWGGTDEQFF. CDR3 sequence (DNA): TGTGCCAGCAGTCCCTGGGGGGGTACCGATGAGCAGTTCTTC.

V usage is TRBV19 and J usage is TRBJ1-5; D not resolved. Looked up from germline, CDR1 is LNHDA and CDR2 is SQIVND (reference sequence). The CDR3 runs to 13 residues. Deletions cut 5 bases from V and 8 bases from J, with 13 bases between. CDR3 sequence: CASSSRGSEPQHF. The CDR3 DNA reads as TGTGCCAGTAGTTCTCGTGGGTCGGAGCCCCAGCATTTT.

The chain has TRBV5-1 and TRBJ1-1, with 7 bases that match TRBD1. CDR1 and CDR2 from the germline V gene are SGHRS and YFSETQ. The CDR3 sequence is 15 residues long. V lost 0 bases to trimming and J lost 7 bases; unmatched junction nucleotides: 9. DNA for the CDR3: TGCGCCAGCAGCTTGGGGGGACAGCCTCAGGGTGAAGCTTTCTTT. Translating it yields CASSLGGQPQGEAFF.

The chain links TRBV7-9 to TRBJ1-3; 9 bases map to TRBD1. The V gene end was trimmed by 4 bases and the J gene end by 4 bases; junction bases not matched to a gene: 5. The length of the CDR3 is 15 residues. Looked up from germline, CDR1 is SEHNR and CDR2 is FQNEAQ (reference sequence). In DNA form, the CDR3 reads TGTGCCAGCAGCTGGACAGGGGTGAGAGGAAACACCATATATTTT. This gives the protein CASSWTGVRGNTIYF.

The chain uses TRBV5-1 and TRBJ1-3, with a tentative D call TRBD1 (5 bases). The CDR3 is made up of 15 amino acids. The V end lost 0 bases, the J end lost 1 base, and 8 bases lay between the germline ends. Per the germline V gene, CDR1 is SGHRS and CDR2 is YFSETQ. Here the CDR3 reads CASSLEGRSGNTIYF. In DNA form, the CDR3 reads TGCGCCAGCAGCTTGGAGGGACGGTCTGGAAACACCATATATTTT.

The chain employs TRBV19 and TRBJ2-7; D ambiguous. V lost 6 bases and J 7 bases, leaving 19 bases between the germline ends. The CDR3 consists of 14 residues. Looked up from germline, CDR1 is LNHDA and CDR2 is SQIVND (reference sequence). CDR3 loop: CASSERVGIREQYF. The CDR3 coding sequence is TGTGCCAGTAGCGAAAGGGTAGGCATTCGGGAGCAGTACTTC.

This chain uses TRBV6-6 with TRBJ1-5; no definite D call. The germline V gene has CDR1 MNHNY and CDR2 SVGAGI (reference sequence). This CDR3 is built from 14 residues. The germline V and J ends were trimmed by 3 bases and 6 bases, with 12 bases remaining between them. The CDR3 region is CASSYSGSGQPQHF. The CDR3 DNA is TGTGCCAGCAGTTATTCCGGGTCGGGTCAGCCCCAGCATTTT.

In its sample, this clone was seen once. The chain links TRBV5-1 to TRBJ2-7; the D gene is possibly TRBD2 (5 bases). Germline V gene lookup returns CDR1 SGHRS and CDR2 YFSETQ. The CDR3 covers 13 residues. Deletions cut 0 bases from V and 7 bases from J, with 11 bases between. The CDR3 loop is CASSLAGNEEQYF. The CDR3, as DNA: TGCGCCAGCAGCTTGGCGGGGAATGAGGAGCAGTACTTC.

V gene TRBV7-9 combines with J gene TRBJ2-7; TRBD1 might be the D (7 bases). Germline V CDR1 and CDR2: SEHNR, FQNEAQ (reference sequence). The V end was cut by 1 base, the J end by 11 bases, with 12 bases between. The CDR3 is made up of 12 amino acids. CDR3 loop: CASSLGTRGEYF. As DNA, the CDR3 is TGTGCCAGCAGCTTAGGGACCAGGGGGGAGTACTTC.

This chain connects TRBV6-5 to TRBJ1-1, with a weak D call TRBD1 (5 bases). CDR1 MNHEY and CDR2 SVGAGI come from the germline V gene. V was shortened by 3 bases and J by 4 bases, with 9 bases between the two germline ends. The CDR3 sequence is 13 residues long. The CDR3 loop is CASSYYRSTEAFF. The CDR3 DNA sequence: TGTGCCAGCAGTTATTACAGGTCCACTGAAGCTTTCTTT.

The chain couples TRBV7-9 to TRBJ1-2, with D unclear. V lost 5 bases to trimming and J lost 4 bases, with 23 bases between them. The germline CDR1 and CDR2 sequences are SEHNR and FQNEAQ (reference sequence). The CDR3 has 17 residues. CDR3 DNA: TGTGCCAGCAGCCCGCCCCGGACCCAATCCCCTCTCTATGGCTACACCTTC. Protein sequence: CASSPPRTQSPLYGYTF.

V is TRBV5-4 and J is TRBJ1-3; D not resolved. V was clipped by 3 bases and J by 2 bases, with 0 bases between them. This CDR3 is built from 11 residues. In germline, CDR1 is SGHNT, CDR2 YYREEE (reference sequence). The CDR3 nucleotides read TGTGCCAGCAGCTCTGGAAACACCATATATTTT. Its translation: CASSSGNTIYF.